This T cell receptor beta chain is from a study of CD8 T cells in Susac syndrome. This clonotype came up a few times. It was with random hexamers that roughly 0.45 to 1 ug RNA was reverse transcribed. TCRdb recomputed calls from the immunoSEQ multiplex PCR reads with MiXCR, one row per CDR3 protein. The data contain around 130,000 distinct CDR3 sequences, around 75% of them singletons. The length of the CDR3 is 13 residues. The ends lost 3 bases at V and 10 bases at J; junction bases unmatched: 8. Looked up from germline, CDR1 is PRHDT and CDR2 is FYEKMQ (reference sequence). The source is a human donor with multiple sclerosis. Sequencing was carried out using CD8+ T cells from PBMCs. This sequence joins TRBV13 and TRBJ1-2, with TRBD1 identical over 7 bases. The CDR3 loop reads CASSFGTAPDYTF. The CDR3 nucleotides read TGTGCCAGCAGCTTTGGGACAGCTCCAGACTACACCTTC.